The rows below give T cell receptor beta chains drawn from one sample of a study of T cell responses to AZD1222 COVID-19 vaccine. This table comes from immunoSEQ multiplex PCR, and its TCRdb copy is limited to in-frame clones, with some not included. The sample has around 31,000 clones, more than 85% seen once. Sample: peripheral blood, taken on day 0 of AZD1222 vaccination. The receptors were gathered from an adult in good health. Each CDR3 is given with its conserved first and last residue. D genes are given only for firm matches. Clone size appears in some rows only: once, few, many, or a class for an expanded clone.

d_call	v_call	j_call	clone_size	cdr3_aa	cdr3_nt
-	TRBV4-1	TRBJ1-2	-	CASSQETGFYGYTF	TGCGCCAGCAGCCAAGAGACCGGCTTCTATGGCTACACCTTC
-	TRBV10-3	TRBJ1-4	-	CAISETPTNEKLFF	TGTGCCATCAGTGAAACCCCAACTAATGAAAAACTGTTTTTT
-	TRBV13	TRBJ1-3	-	CASSLAVVRNTIYF	TGTGCCAGCAGCTTAGCAGTAGTTCGAAACACCATATATTTT
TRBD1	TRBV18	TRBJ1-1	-	CASSQGGSSRMNTEAFF	TGTGCCAGCTCCCAGGGGGGCAGCTCGCGTATGAACACTGAAGCTTTCTTT
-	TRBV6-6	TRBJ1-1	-	CASSYSRVNTEAFF	TGTGCCAGCAGTTACTCGCGGGTGAACACTGAAGCTTTCTTT
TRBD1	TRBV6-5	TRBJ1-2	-	CASRPRGQGGGYTF	TGTGCCAGCAGGCCTCGGGGACAGGGCGGTGGCTACACCTTC
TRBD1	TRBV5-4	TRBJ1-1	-	CASIRTGSIPEAFF	TGTGCCAGCATCAGGACAGGTAGCATCCCTGAAGCTTTCTTT
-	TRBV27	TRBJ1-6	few	CASSVSYNSPLHF	TGTGCCAGCAGCGTCTCCTATAATTCACCCCTCCACTTT
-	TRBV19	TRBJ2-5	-	CASGFSWNTQYF	TGTGCCAGTGGGTTCTCCTGGAACACCCAGTACTTC
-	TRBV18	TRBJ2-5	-	CASSPRPPGVRETQYF	TGTGCCAGCTCACCCCGACCCCCGGGGGTAAGAGAGACCCAGTACTTC
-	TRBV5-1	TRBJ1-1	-	CASSLDRLNTEAFF	TGCGCCAGCAGTTTGGACAGATTGAACACTGAAGCTTTCTTT
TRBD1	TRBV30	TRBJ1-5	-	CAWGQGLDQPQHF	TGTGCCTGGGGACAGGGGCTTGATCAGCCCCAGCATTTT
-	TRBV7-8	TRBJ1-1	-	CASSLIFATEAFF	TGTGCCAGCAGCTTAATCTTCGCTACTGAAGCTTTCTTT
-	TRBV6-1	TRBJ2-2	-	CASSESLTGELFF	TGTGCCAGCAGTGAATCCTTGACCGGGGAGCTGTTTTTT
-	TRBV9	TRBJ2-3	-	CASSVERFDTQYF	TGTGCCAGCAGCGTAGAACGATTCGATACGCAGTATTTT
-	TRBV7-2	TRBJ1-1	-	CASSLGWGNTEAFF	TGTGCCAGCAGCCTCGGTTGGGGAAACACTGAAGCTTTCTTT
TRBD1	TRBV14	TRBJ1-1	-	CASSRDREAFF	TGTGCCAGCAGCCGGGACAGAGAAGCTTTCTTT
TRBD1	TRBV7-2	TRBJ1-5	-	CASSSGDRSNQPQHF	TGTGCCAGCAGCTCCGGGGACAGGTCCAATCAGCCCCAGCATTTT
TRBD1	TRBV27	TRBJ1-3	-	CASRTGYGGNTIYF	TGTGCCAGCAGGACAGGGTATGGTGGAAACACCATATATTTT
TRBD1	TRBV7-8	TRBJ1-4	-	CASSLARDSNGKLFF	TGTGCCAGCAGCTTAGCCCGGGACAGTAACGGAAAACTGTTTTTT
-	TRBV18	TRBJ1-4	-	CASSPRGTEKLFF	TGTGCCAGCTCACCACGGGGGACCGAAAAACTGTTTTTT
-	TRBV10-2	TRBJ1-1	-	CASSPTNTEAFF	TGCGCCAGCAGTCCAACGAACACTGAAGCTTTCTTT
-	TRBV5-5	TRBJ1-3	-	CASSPGGGSGNTIYF	TGTGCCAGCAGCCCGGGTGGCGGCTCTGGAAACACCATATATTTT
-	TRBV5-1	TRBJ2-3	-	CASSPGRRDPSTDTQYF	TGCGCCAGCAGCCCAGGACGTCGGGACCCTAGCACAGATACGCAGTATTTT
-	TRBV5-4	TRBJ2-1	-	CASSLPGRDPRNEQFF	TGTGCCAGCAGCCTCCCAGGGCGCGACCCGAGGAATGAGCAGTTCTTC
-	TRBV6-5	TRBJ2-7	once	CASNSAGEQYF	TGTGCCAGCAACTCAGCGGGCGAGCAGTACTTC
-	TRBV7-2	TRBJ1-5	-	CASSLQGRGNQPQHF	TGTGCCAGCAGCTTACAGGGACGAGGTAATCAGCCCCAGCATTTT
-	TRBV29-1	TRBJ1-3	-	CSGRFTGTDGNTIYF	TGCAGCGGGAGATTTACCGGGACCGATGGAAACACCATATATTTT
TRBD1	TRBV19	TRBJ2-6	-	CASSFETGAGANVLTF	TGTGCCAGTAGTTTCGAGACAGGGGCTGGGGCCAACGTCCTGACTTTC
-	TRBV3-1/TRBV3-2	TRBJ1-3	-	CASSQEIVNTIYF	TGTGCCAGCAGCCAAGAAATCGTAAACACCATATATTTT
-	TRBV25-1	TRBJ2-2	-	CASSEQGRGFYTGELFF	TGTGCCAGCAGCGAACAGGGAAGGGGCTTTTACACCGGGGAGCTGTTTTTT
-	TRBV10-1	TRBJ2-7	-	CASSEVTDGKQYF	TGCGCCAGCAGTGAGGTGACTGATGGCAAGCAGTACTTC
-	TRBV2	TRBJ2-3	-	CLTGGGPTDTQYF	TGTCTGACCGGAGGGGGCCCCACCGATACGCAGTATTTT
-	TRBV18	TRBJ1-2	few	CASSPPTESYGYTF	TGTGCCAGCTCACCACCGACAGAGTCCTATGGCTACACCTTC
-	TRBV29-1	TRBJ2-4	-	CSVDLGTQNIQYF	TGCAGCGTTGATTTGGGGACCCAAAACATTCAGTACTTC
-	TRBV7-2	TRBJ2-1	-	CASSLVRNEQFF	TGTGCCAGCAGCTTAGTCCGCAATGAGCAGTTCTTC